The 32 T cell receptor beta chains in this list originate from one sample, sequenced in a study of post-analysis software for immune sequencing data. Presence of unique molecular identifiers characterized the TCR beta cDNA libraries. TCRdb passed the PCR reads through MiXCR, listing each CDR3 protein once. The table records hundreds of thousands of distinct CDR3 sequences, about 32% of them present only once. No antigen has been identified for these receptors. Overall study findings and caveats: When patients were compared with controls, five TRBV segments were more frequent, TRBV5-6, TRBV5-1 and TRBV20-1 among them.

The source material was blood. Every receptor here comes from a girl aged 10-17 years with multiple sclerosis.

The chain links TRBV5-8 to TRBJ1-2; no clear D. The ends were cut back, 4 bases at V and 8 bases at J, with 15 bases in the middle. This CDR3 has 13 residues. In germline, CDR1 is SGHTS, CDR2 YDEGEE. CDR3 DNA sequence: TGTGCCAGCAGCCTCGACGGTGTCCGCGGCTACACCTTC. Translation gives CASSLDGVRGYTF.

The CDR3 DNA follows: TGTGCCAGCATTGACACCCACCCCTACAATGAGCAGTTCTTC. Translation: CASIDTHPYNEQFF. The rearrangement uses TRBV6-6 and TRBJ2-1; D gene uncertain. Germline CDR1 reads MNHNY; CDR2 reads SVGAGI (reference sequence). Trimming left V 7 bases short and J 2 bases short, with 12 bases between. The CDR3 has 14 residues.

Turning to this clonotype: The CDR3 ends on some other residue instead of the conserved phenylalanine or tryptophan, so this is likely a read error. V usage is TRBV6-6 and J usage is TRBJ2-7, with D perhaps TRBD1 (6 bases). Near its end, the DNA agrees better with TRBJ2-5, so the J call may be wrong. The CDR3 is 14 residues long. Germline CDR1 MNHNY, CDR2 SVGAGI (reference sequence). CDR3 nucleotide sequence: TGTGCCAGCAGTTCCACAGGGTCCCAAGAGACCCAGTACTGC. This codes for CASSSTGSQETQYC.

This clonotype was counted a few times. The chain has TRBV4-3 and TRBJ2-3; TRBD2 aligns across 11 bases. Trimming removed 0 bases from V and 4 bases from J; junction bases left unmatched: 9. Germline V CDR1 and CDR2: LGHNA, YSLEER. The CDR3 spans 18 residues. The CDR3 sequence: CASSQDPSGRFASDTQYF. For the CDR3, the DNA is TGCGCCAGCAGCCAAGATCCTAGCGGGAGGTTCGCCTCAGATACGCAGTATTTT.

The J gene is TRBJ2-1, the V gene TRBV7-9; either TRBD1 or TRBD2 may supply D (5 bases each). The germline CDR1 and CDR2 sequences are SEHNR and FQNEAQ (reference sequence). CDR3 length equals 15 residues. Deletions cut 4 bases from V and 2 bases from J, with 12 bases between. CDR3 nucleotide sequence: TGTGCCAGCAGCTCGGGGCCGTGGCCCTACAATGAGCAGTTCTTC. Its protein is CASSSGPWPYNEQFF.

The CDR3 bases are TGCAGCGTTGAAAGGGGGAGTGGGGTCGAGACCCAGTACTTC. Its translation is CSVERGSGVETQYF. The chain carries TRBV29-1 and TRBJ2-5; a possible D gene is TRBD1 (6 bases). V lost 2 bases and J 5 bases, leaving 15 bases between the germline ends. The germline gives CDR1 SQVTM, CDR2 ANQGSEA. This CDR3 spans 14 amino acids.

The chain recombines TRBV7-9 with TRBJ1-6; 9 nucleotides match TRBD1. This CDR3 comprises 14 residues. From germline, CDR1 is SEHNR and CDR2 FQNEAQ (reference sequence). V lost 7 bases, J lost 6 bases, and 4 bases stayed unmatched. The CDR3 is CASTGTGSNSPLHF. Written as DNA, the CDR3 is TGTGCCAGCACAGGGACAGGGAGTAATTCACCCCTCCACTTT.

The CDR3 DNA reads TGTGCCAGCAGCTCCCCCCAGGGGGCGGGTGGCTATGGCTACACCTTC. This encodes CASSSPQGAGGYGYTF. The V and J genes are TRBV7-2 and TRBJ1-2; TRBD1 matches 8 bases. Germline values: CDR1 SGHTA, CDR2 FQGNSA. The trim removed 4 bases at V and 4 bases at J, leaving 11 bases unmatched. The CDR3 runs 16 residues. The full variable domain, completed using reference TRBV7-2 and TRBJ1-2, is GAGVSQSPSNKVTEKGKDVELRCDPISGHTALYWYRQSLGQGLEFLIYFQGNSAPDKSGLPSDRFSAERTGGSVSTLTIQRTQQEDSAVYLCASSSPQGAGGYGYTFGSGTRLTVV.

This clonotype was observed a few times. A much larger clonotype is one base distant, so this may be a read error. CDR3 amino acids: CAIRQDRIESGANVLTF. As DNA, the CDR3 is TGTGCCATCCGCCAGGACAGGATTGAATCTGGGGCCAACGTCCTGACTTTC. The chain combines TRBV2 with TRBJ2-6, with 7 positions matching TRBD1. The J segment lost 1 base and the V segment lost 10 bases, leaving 13 bases of the junction unmatched. The CDR3 loop spans 17 amino acids. Per germline, CDR1 SNHLY and CDR2 FYNNEI.

J is TRBJ2-3 and V is TRBV12-3 or TRBV12-4; 9 bases fit TRBD1. This CDR3 has 16 residues. With V trimmed by 6 bases and J by 0 bases, 7 bases remained unmatched. The CDR3 DNA follows: TGTGCCAGCAGCCCCGGGACAGGGCATAGCACAGATACGCAGTATTTT. Translating gives CASSPGTGHSTDTQYF.

The table lists this clonotype with a few counts. The V call is TRBV6-6, the J call TRBJ2-7, with D hard to call. The CDR3 is 13 amino acids. Trimming pared 0 bases from V and 2 bases from J, leaving 5 bases between. The germline V gene encodes CDR1 MNHNY and CDR2 SVGAGI (reference sequence). The CDR3 reads CASSYSPTYEQYF. CDR3 coding DNA: TGTGCCAGCAGTTACTCTCCCACCTACGAGCAGTACTTC.

V gene TRBV7-2 combines with J gene TRBJ2-7; a weak D match, TRBD2 (7 bases). The V and J ends lost 4 bases and 4 bases respectively, with 14 bases between them. This CDR3 spans 14 amino acids. The V gene's germline CDR1 is SGHTA and CDR2 FQGNSA. The CDR3 coding sequence is TGTGCCAGCAGCTCCTGGGGAGGGGGATACGAGCAGTACTTC. Residues: CASSSWGGGYEQYF.

The rearrangement links TRBV2 to TRBJ1-1; D is unclear. CDR1 is SNHLY and CDR2 is FYNNEI in the germline V gene. The CDR3 runs to 15 residues. Trimming removed 6 bases from V and 1 base from J, with 15 bases in between. The CDR3 spells CASRLLQAQNTEAFF. CDR3 nucleotide sequence: TGTGCCAGCAGGCTCCTCCAGGCCCAGAACACTGAAGCTTTCTTT.

The chain combines TRBV10-2 with TRBJ2-5, with unresolved D. The germline gives CDR1 WSHSY, CDR2 SAAADI. This CDR3 has 14 residues. V gave up 4 bases and J gave up 5 bases, with 14 bases separating them. The CDR3 region is CASSGWRSQETQYF. In DNA, the CDR3 is TGCGCCAGCAGTGGTTGGCGGTCCCAGGAGACCCAGTACTTC.

The chain has TRBV7-2 and TRBJ2-4; 7 positions agree with TRBD2. The junction had 11 bases not matched to a gene; V was cut back by 1 base and J by 8 bases. The CDR3 runs to 16 residues. Germline CDR1 reads SGHTA; CDR2 reads FQGNSA. CDR3 DNA: TGTGCCAGCAGCTTAGTCGGAGGGGCCGCGGGAGACATTCAGTACTTC. This encodes CASSLVGGAAGDIQYF.

This clonotype was counted a few times. The chain joins TRBV20-1 to TRBJ2-5, with 14 bases that match TRBD2. This CDR3 is built from 15 residues. The germline V gene encodes CDR1 DFQATT and CDR2 SNEGSKA (reference sequence). After removal of 6 bases from V and 5 bases from J, the junction contained 8 bases not matched to a gene. The CDR3 loop is CSAPRLAGGLETQYF. CDR3 nucleotides: TGCAGTGCGCCACGACTAGCGGGAGGGCTCGAGACCCAGTACTTC.

This clonotype showed up just a few times. The V and J genes are TRBV29-1 and TRBJ2-4; perhaps TRBD1 as D (6 bases). The DNA end favors TRBJ2-5, so the J call may be wrong. The CDR3 totals 14 residues. Germline CDR1 and CDR2: SQVTM and ANQGSEA. The CDR3 is CSVEDPGQQETQYF. In DNA, the CDR3 is TGCAGCGTTGAAGACCCAGGACAGCAAGAGACCCAGTACTTC.

The chain has TRBV10-2 and TRBJ2-2; 13 bases are shared with TRBD2. The CDR3 spans 17 residues. J lost 0 bases, V lost 6 bases, and 4 bases had no gene match. Per the germline V gene, CDR1 is WSHSY and CDR2 is SAAADI. CDR3 sequence (DNA): TGCGCCAGCAGGGGCGGGACTAGCGGGACGAACACCGGGGAGCTGTTTTTT. Amino acids: CASRGGTSGTNTGELFF.

This chain links TRBV2 with TRBJ2-5, with D perhaps matching TRBD2 (5 bases). Germline CDR1 and CDR2: SNHLY and FYNNEI. Trimming shortened V by 5 bases and J by 2 bases, and 12 bases separated the two germline ends. This CDR3 region has 14 residues. The CDR3 protein is CASSPLGPQETQYF. DNA for the CDR3: TGTGCCAGCAGTCCACTAGGTCCACAAGAGACCCAGTACTTC.

This clonotype was counted at least ten times. The V and J genes are TRBV29-1 and TRBJ2-6, with 7 positions matching TRBD2. The germline V gene has CDR1 SQVTM and CDR2 ANQGSEA. V trimming: 0 bases; J trimming: 3 bases; junction bases outside the gene matches: 5. The CDR3 contains 16 residues. The DNA of the CDR3 is TGCAGCGTTGAAGATCGGGGGGAAGGTGGGGCCAACGTCCTGACTTTC. Its translation: CSVEDRGEGGANVLTF.

There are a few counts of this clonotype. V and J are TRBV29-1 and TRBJ1-5; tentatively, D is TRBD1 (5 bases). In germline, CDR1 is SQVTM, CDR2 ANQGSEA. Trimming took 5 bases from V and 4 from J, leaving 15 bases between them. The CDR3 totals 14 residues. The chain's CDR3 is CSVSSGTGNQPQHF. The CDR3 nucleotides read TGCAGCGTTTCCAGCGGGACTGGGAATCAGCCCCAGCATTTT.

The V and J genes are TRBV15 and TRBJ1-1; D is ambiguous. The CDR3 loop spans 14 amino acids. Germline CDR1 and CDR2: LNHNV and YYDKDF (reference sequence). Trimming left V 1 base short and J 11 bases short, with 17 bases between. As DNA, the CDR3 is TGTGCCACCAGCAGAGCTCCAGTTAACGCTGCCGCTTTCTTT. Amino acids: CATSRAPVNAAAFF.

This clonotype was seen a handful of times. V gene TRBV20-1 combines with J gene TRBJ2-3; no reliable D call. CDR1 and CDR2 (germline): DFQATT, SNEGSKA (reference sequence). The CDR3 is made up of 12 amino acids. Trimming shortened V by 5 bases and J by 5 bases, and 11 bases separated the two germline ends. The CDR3 DNA reads as TGCAGTGCTTTCCCCGGACGAGATACGCAGTATTTT. It is translated as CSAFPGRDTQYF.

In its sample, this clonotype is medium-sized. The CDR3 DNA is TGCGCCAGCAGCCAAGACAGGTTTGAGCAGTTCTTC. It specifies CASSQDRFEQFF. The V gene is TRBV4-3, the J gene TRBJ2-1; D call uncertain. The length of the CDR3 is 12 residues. Germline V gene lookup returns CDR1 LGHNA and CDR2 YSLEER. V was clipped by 0 bases and J by 9 bases, with 6 bases between them.

The gene calls are TRBV18 and TRBJ2-1; 9 positions agree with TRBD2. This CDR3 contains 17 residues. V gave up 4 bases and J gave up 1 base; unmatched junction bases: 8. The germline gives CDR1 KGHSH, CDR2 LQKENI. In DNA, the CDR3 is TGTGCCAGCTCACTCATCCTTAGCGGGAGTTCCTACAATGAGCAGTTCTTC. Translation: CASSLILSGSSYNEQFF.

In this sample, this clonotype turned up a few times. The chain joins TRBV7-9 to TRBJ2-7; D is possibly TRBD2 (5 bases). The ends were cut back, 2 bases at V and 1 base at J, with 12 bases in the middle. The germline V gene encodes CDR1 SEHNR and CDR2 FQNEAQ (reference sequence). The CDR3 length is 15 residues. The CDR3 loop reads CASSLPGIGSYEQYF. CDR3 in DNA: TGTGCCAGCAGCTTACCGGGGATCGGGTCCTACGAGCAGTACTTC.

Of note for this clonotype: This could be a read error, since a much larger clone is one nucleotide away. The chain links TRBV2 to TRBJ2-5; TRBD2 might be the D (6 bases). The CDR3 totals 15 residues. V was clipped by 5 bases and J by 5 bases, with 18 bases between them. Germline V gene sequence: CDR1 SNHLY, CDR2 FYNNEI. Here the CDR3 reads CASSSAGQPWETQYF. The CDR3 nucleotides read TGTGCCAGCAGTTCGGCGGGGCAGCCGTGGGAGACCCAGTACTTC.

In this sample, this clonotype turned up a few times. The chain combines TRBV29-1 with TRBJ1-6; 7 nucleotides align to TRBD1. V lost 2 bases, J lost 16 bases, and 5 bases stayed unmatched. The length of the CDR3 is 11 residues. Germline V CDR1 and CDR2: SQVTM, ANQGSEA. The CDR3 DNA is TGCAGCGTTGAAACAGGGGAGCTACTCCACTTT. Translation: CSVETGELLHF.

This clonotype was counted a few times. The rearrangement joins TRBV7-2 to TRBJ2-3, with 10 bases fitting TRBD1. V was pared by 2 bases and J by 6 bases, with 11 bases of the junction left unmatched. The length of the CDR3 is 17 residues. The germline V gene encodes CDR1 SGHTA and CDR2 FQGNSA. The CDR3 protein is CASSLIFGTGARDTQYF. As DNA, the CDR3 is TGTGCCAGCAGCTTAATCTTTGGGACAGGGGCTAGGGATACGCAGTATTTT.

V gene TRBV20-1 combines with J gene TRBJ2-2; D tentatively reads TRBD1 or TRBD2 (5 bases each). Germline CDR1 DFQATT, CDR2 SNEGSKA (reference sequence). Trimming stripped 3 bases from V and 8 bases from J, with 13 bases between. The CDR3 is made up of 13 amino acids. DNA of the CDR3: TGCAGTGCTAGGAAGCTCGGGGCGGGGGAGCTGTTTTTT. This gives the protein CSARKLGAGELFF.

This chain connects TRBV18 to TRBJ2-7; D is possibly TRBD2 (5 bases). Between the trimmed V and J ends, which lost 0 bases and 3 bases, there was a span of 9 bases. Germline V gene sequence: CDR1 KGHSH, CDR2 LQKENI. The CDR3 contains 14 residues. CDR3 protein: CASSPPPGYYEQYF. CDR3 nucleotide sequence: TGTGCCAGCTCACCACCACCGGGGTACTACGAGCAGTACTTC.

As to this clonotype: One junction end disagrees with the germline gene, perhaps due to a read error. The chain employs TRBV4-1 and TRBJ2-1; maybe TRBD2 (6 bases). The CDR3 has 15 residues. Germline CDR1 MGHRA, CDR2 YSYEKL. CDR3 amino acids: CASSHRDFSSNEQFF. CDR3 coding DNA: TGCGCCAGCAGCCACCGGGACTTCTCCTCCAATGAGCAGTTCTTC.